This entry concerns a single T cell receptor beta chain. V trimming: 8 bases; J trimming: 0 bases; junction bases outside the gene matches: 5. Germline-derived CDR1 and CDR2 are MDHEN and SYDVKM. The CDR3 has 14 amino acids. The sample comes from a study of blood T cell repertoires in COVID-19. As for the study in general: There were acute and convalescent COVID-19 samples, and they came from the United States, Italy and Spain. T cells, B-cell-depleted T cells, or PBMCs supplied cDNA or gDNA.

Per the authors' pipeline: Estimation of nucleated cell counts was performed using reference gene primer amplification. Sequenced by immunoSEQ multiplex PCR; TCRdb stores in-frame clones only, minus some. V, J and clone size are taken as reported in that table, and D and trimming were inferred from the DNA itself. Among about 140,000 clones listed, 84% were seen once. The clonotype comes from a woman aged 60 to 75 with acute or convalescent COVID-19. Source material: peripheral blood. This chain joins TRBV28 and TRBJ2-3, with 7 nucleotides matching TRBD2. The CDR3 bases are TGTGCCAGCCATCTTAGCGGGAGCACAGATACGCAGTATTTT. It codes for CASHLSGSTDTQYF.